Listed here is a single T cell receptor beta chain. Its antigen is not known. The germline CDR1 and CDR2 sequences are MDHEN and SYDVKM. The CDR3 spans 15 residues. V shed 9 bases, J shed 3 bases, and the junction held 14 bases outside the gene matches. 60 Vbeta and 13 Jbeta primers were used in PCR. Assay used: immunoSEQ multiplex PCR; TCRdb lists only in-frame clones, some missing. Here the sample spans approximately 170,000 clones, around three quarters being singletons. The data were taken from a study of cytomegalovirus exposure and HLA in healthy donors. Study as a whole: A previous analysis identified more than 100 million unique TCR beta sequences derived from around 200 million T cells. Whole-study results and caveats: Presence/absence analyses supposed approximately even sequencing depth among donors. Later analysis identified a missense DCLRE1C variant that was linked to TCR beta V- and J-gene trimming. A list of more than 150 TCR beta chains associated with cytomegalovirus was given.

The chain joins TRBV28 to TRBJ2-7, with 7 nucleotides matching TRBD1. Source material: PBMCs. The source is a woman in her late teens or twenties in good health and CMV-seronegative. CDR3 protein: CASRIRAGGFYEQYF. CDR3 sequence (DNA): TGTGCCAGTCGGATCCGGGCAGGGGGATTCTACGAGCAGTACTTC.